This entry features one T cell receptor (beta chain) sequence. The repertoire was sequenced with immunoSEQ multiplex PCR; TCRdb's copy has only in-frame clones and lacks some. Counted here are around 1.5 million clones, around 98% occurring once; the ten biggest clones make up about 0.45%. The sample originates from a study of shared clonotypes between healthy human individuals. Germline trimming cut 1 base from V and 1 base from J; bases unmatched to any gene: 9. CDR1 is SEHNR, CDR2 FQNEAQ, per germline (reference sequence). The CDR3 length is 18 residues. Researchers partitioned CD4+ cells into CD45RA+ naive and CD45RA-negative memory subsets.

The sample consisted of naive CD4+ T cells sorted from blood. Subset in this sample: CD45RA+ positively selected. The gene calls are TRBV7-9 and TRBJ2-7; 11 bases agree with TRBD1. This clonotype originated in a young man in good health. The CDR3 coding sequence is TGTGCCAGCAGCTTAGGCTTAGGGACAGGGGGGATATCCTACGAGCAGTACTTC. Translation: CASSLGLGTGGISYEQYF.